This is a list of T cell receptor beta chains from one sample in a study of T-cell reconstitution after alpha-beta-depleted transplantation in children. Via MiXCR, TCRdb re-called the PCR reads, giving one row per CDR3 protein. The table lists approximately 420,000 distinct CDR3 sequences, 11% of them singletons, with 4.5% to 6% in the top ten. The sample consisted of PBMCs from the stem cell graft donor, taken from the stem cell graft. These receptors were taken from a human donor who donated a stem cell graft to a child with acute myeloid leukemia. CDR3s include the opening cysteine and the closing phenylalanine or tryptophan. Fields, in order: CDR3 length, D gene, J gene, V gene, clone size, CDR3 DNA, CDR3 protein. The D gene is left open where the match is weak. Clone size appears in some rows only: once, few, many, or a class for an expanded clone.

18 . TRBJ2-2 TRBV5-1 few TGCGCCAGCAGCTCACCGGTCGTGGGCCAGGGGTACACCGGGGAGCTGTTTTTT CASSSPVVGQGYTGELFF
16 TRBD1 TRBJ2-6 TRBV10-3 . TGTGCCTCCCGGGACAGGGGGCCGGCGGGGGCCAACGTCCTGACTTTC CASRDRGPAGANVLTF
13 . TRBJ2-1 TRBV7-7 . TGTGCTAGCAGCTCAGGGTCTCAAACAGGGCAGTTCTTC CASSSGSQTGQFF
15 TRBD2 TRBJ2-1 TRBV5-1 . TGCGCCAGCAGCTTACGGACTAGCGGGAACAATGAGCAGATCTTC CASSLRTSGNNEQIF
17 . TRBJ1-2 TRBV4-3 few TGCGCCAGCAGCCAAGATCCTCCCCCACAGGCCAGTACAGGCTACACCTTC CASSQDPPPQASTGYTF
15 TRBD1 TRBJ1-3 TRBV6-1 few TGTGCCAGCAGTGGACAGGGGGCGCTTGGAAACACCATATATTTT CASSGQGALGNTIYF
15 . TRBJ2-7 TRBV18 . TGTGCCAGCTCACCCCGGGTAGGAGGGGACTACGAGCAGTACTTC CASSPRVGGDYEQYF
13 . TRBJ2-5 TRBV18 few TGTGCCAGCTCACCAGCCAGTCGAGAGACCCAGTACTTC CASSPASRETQYF
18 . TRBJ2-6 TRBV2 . TGTGCCAGCAGTGAAGGACAGGCGCCTACTGAAGGGGCCAACGGCCTGACTTTC CASSEGQAPTEGANGLTF
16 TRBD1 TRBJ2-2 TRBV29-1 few TGCAGCGTTGAAGATCCCCGGACAGGGGGCGACGGGGAGCTGTTTTTT CSVEDPRTGGDGELFF
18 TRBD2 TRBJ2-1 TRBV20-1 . TGCAGTGCTAGAGACCCAGTGGGACTAGCGGGGACAAATTTTGAGCAGTTCTTC CSARDPVGLAGTNFEQFF
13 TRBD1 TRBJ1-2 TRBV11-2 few TGTGCCAGCAGCCGGGGACAGGGCCTCGGCTACACCTTC CASSRGQGLGYTF
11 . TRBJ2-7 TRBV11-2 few TGTGCCAGCAGCTTAACCCGTGAGCAGTACTTC CASSLTREQYF
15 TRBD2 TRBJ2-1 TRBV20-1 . TGCAGCACCCATACCAGGACTAGCGGAAACAATGAGCAGTTCTTC CSTHTRTSGNNEQFF
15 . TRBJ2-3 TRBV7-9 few TGTGCCAGCAGCTTGTCTACAGAAAGCACAGATACGCAGTATTTT CASSLSTESTDTQYF
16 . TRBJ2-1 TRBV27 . TGTGCCAGCAGTTTTAATCCTGGACAGTATAACAATGAGCAGTTCTTC CASSFNPGQYNNEQFF
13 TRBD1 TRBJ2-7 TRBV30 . TGTGCCTGGAGTCAGGGGGATTCCTACGAGCAGTACTTC CAWSQGDSYEQYF
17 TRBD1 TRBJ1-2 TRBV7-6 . TGTGCCAGCAGTCTCGGACAGGGCGTGGGGTTGACGAGGGGCTACACCTTC CASSLGQGVGLTRGYTF
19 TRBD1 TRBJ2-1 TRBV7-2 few TGTGCCAGCAGCTTAGGGCTGATGGGGGGACAGGGCCCTTACAATGAGCAGTTCTTC CASSLGLMGGQGPYNEQFF
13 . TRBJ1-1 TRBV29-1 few TGCAGCGCCCGAAGGGGGGAGGGGACTGAAGCTTTCTTT CSARRGEGTEAFF
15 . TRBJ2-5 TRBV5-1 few TGCGCCAGCAGCGGTGCCGGGGCGGTTCAAGAGACCCAGTACTTC CASSGAGAVQETQYF
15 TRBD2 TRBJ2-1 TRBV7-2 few TGTGCCAGCAGCTTCCTAGCGGAGGAATACAATGAGCAGTTCTTC CASSFLAEEYNEQFF
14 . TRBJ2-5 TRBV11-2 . TGTGCCAGCAGCCCCCGGGATTCGAAAGAGACCCAGTACTTC CASSPRDSKETQYF
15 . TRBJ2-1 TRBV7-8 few TGTGCCAGCAGCTTATTGGCGCGACGATACAATGAGCAGTTCTTC CASSLLARRYNEQFF
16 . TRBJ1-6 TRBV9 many TGTGCCAGCAGCGTTACTTGGGACGCGGGCAATTCACCCCTCCACTTT CASSVTWDAGNSPLHF
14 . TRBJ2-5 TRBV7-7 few TGTGCTAGCAGCTTAGACCCTGACGGCGGGACCCAGTACTTC CASSLDPDGGTQYF
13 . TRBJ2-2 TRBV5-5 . TGTGCCAGCAGCTTGGTCATGGCCGGGGAGCTGTTTTTT CASSLVMAGELFF
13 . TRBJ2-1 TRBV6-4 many TGTGCCAGCAGTGAAGAACTAGCCAATGAGCAGTTCTTC CASSEELANEQFF
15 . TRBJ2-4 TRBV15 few TGTGCCACCAGCAGAGCGGGATCGGACAAAAACAGTCAGTACTTC CATSRAGSDKNSQYF
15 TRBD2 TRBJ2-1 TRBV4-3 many TGCGCCAGCAGCCAAGGACTAGCGGGAGCACGAGAGCAGTTCTTC CASSQGLAGAREQFF
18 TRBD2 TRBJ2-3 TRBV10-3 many TGTGCCATCAGTGATCCGGTTGCTAGCGGGAGACCCACAGATACGCAGTATTTT CAISDPVASGRPTDTQYF